Sequencing of this TCR beta chain was carried out in a study of blood T cell repertoires in COVID-19. The method was immunoSEQ multiplex PCR; TCRdb's version includes in-frame clones alone and lacks a portion of them. The sample lists 140,000 to 150,000 clones; over 80% were seen once. V gave up 3 bases and J gave up 8 bases; unmatched junction bases: 8. Germline V lookup: CDR1 LNHNV, CDR2 YYDKDF (reference sequence). The CDR3 runs 16 residues. This receptor was taken from a woman between 40 and 50 years old with active or convalescent COVID-19. J is TRBJ1-4 and V is TRBV15, with 11 nucleotides matching TRBD1. Specimen: peripheral blood. CDR3 loop: CATSREGQGAMEKLFF. Here the CDR3 DNA reads TGTGCCACCAGCAGGGAAGGACAGGGGGCTATGGAAAAACTGTTTTTT.